This TCR beta chain was sequenced in a study of T cells in Graves' hyperthyroidism and ophthalmopathy. From RNA transcripts, TCR beta CDR3 regions were amplified. The HTBI primer set was used in a first-round RT-PCR of the TCR CDR3. One entry per CDR3 protein, called by TCRdb with MiXCR from the multiplex PCR reads. Found here are 300,000 to 450,000 distinct CDR3 sequences, around 15% of them singletons; the top ten hold 15% to 20%. This CDR3 comprises 15 residues. The V segment lost 3 bases and the J segment 7 bases; nucleotides outside the gene matches: 7. This clonotype showed up many times. This rearrangement joins TRBV12-3 or TRBV12-4 to TRBJ2-1; the match to TRBD2 covers 9 bases. Sequencing was done on a sample of blood. The sequence was obtained from a woman aged 25 to 39 with Graves' ophthalmopathy. The CDR3 bases are TGTGCCAGCAGTTTTTTAGCGGGGGCACGGAATGAGCAGTTCTTC. Its protein is CASSFLAGARNEQFF.